This is a list of T cell receptor beta chains from one sample in a study of T and B cells in COVID-19 patients. MiXCR was run by TCRdb on the multiplex PCR reads, yielding one entry per CDR3 protein. The sample shows under 6,500 distinct CDR3 sequences, about 30% of them seen only once. Material for sequencing was blood. The receptors shown here come from a human donor with active COVID-19. CDR3s include the opening cysteine and the closing phenylalanine or tryptophan. Fields, in order: D gene, J gene, clone size, V gene, CDR3 protein, CDR3 DNA. A D gene is named only where the DNA matches it firmly. The listing skips clone size in some rows; elsewhere it reads once, few, many or a size class.

TRBD1 TRBJ2-1 few TRBV6-1 CASSSGQYNEQFF TGTGCCAGCAGCTCGGGACAGTACAATGAGCAGTTCTTC
TRBD1 TRBJ2-5 . TRBV27 CASSRDRVQETQYF TGTGCCAGCAGTAGGGACAGGGTCCAAGAGACCCAGTACTTC
. TRBJ1-1 few TRBV5-1 CASSLARQGPEAFF TGCGCCAGCAGCTTGGCCCGTCAGGGCCCTGAAGCTTTCTTT
. TRBJ1-2 few TRBV7-2 CASSPAVGNYGYTF TGTGCCAGCAGCCCGGCGGTGGGGAACTATGGCTACACCTTC
TRBD1 TRBJ1-5 . TRBV30 CAWSVQGGRRQPQHF TGTGCCTGGAGTGTACAGGGGGGTCGGCGTCAGCCCCAGCATTTT
TRBD1 TRBJ2-3 medium-sized TRBV19 CASSLRGSSTDTQYF TGTGCCAGCTCCCTCAGGGGGTCTAGCACAGATACGCAGTATTTT
TRBD2 TRBJ2-5 . TRBV12-3/TRBV12-4 CASSFSGGGGGQYF TGTGCCAGCAGTTTTAGCGGGGGCGGGGGGGGGCAGTACTTC
TRBD2 TRBJ2-5 medium-sized TRBV6-1 CASFRGGSQETQYF TGTGCCTCCTTCCGCGGGGGGTCCCAAGAGACCCAGTACTTC
. TRBJ2-1 few TRBV11-1 CASSPWTGRDEQFF TGCGCCAGCAGCCCATGGACAGGGAGGGATGAGCAGTTCTTC
TRBD2 TRBJ2-3 . TRBV30 CAWNPPGLAGGRLPDTQYF TGTGCCTGGAACCCTCCGGGACTAGCGGGGGGGCGGCTCCCAGATACGCAGTATTTT
. TRBJ1-2 medium-sized TRBV6-5 CASSVFRGYTF TGTGCCAGCAGTGTGTTTCGTGGCTACACCTTC
TRBD2 TRBJ2-3 once TRBV20-1 CSAAPGLAGGVGSTDTQYF TGCAGTGCTGCCCCGGGACTAGCGGGAGGAGTGGGTAGCACAGATACGCAGTATTTT
TRBD1 TRBJ1-1 . TRBV15 CATSREGQKNTEAFF TGTGCCACCAGCAGAGAGGGACAGAAGAACACTGAAGCTTTCTTT
. TRBJ1-1 few TRBV30 CAWVSRMNTEAFF TGTGCCTGGGTTTCCCGCATGAACACTGAAGCTTTCTTT
TRBD2 TRBJ2-1 few TRBV6-6 CASSYPAGRAPSYNEQFF TGTGCCAGCAGTTACCCAGCGGGACGGGCACCCTCCTACAATGAGCAGTTCTTC
. TRBJ2-5 medium-sized TRBV6-1 CASSVPGTEETQYF TGTGCCAGCAGTGTTCCCGGGACTGAAGAGACCCAGTACTTC
. TRBJ2-5 few TRBV14 CASSLEAPRTQTQYF TGTGCCAGCAGCCTAGAGGCCCCTCGCACGCAGACCCAGTACTTC
TRBD1 TRBJ2-7 medium-sized TRBV18 CASGDRVGDEQYF TGTGCCAGCGGTGACAGGGTAGGCGACGAGCAGTACTTC
TRBD1 TRBJ2-3 medium-sized TRBV18 CASSGTGRADTQYF TGTGCCAGCTCCGGGACAGGGAGAGCAGATACGCAGTATTTT
. TRBJ2-7 medium-sized TRBV6-5 CASSYSRKSTHEQYF TGTGCCAGCAGTTACTCGAGAAAAAGTACCCACGAGCAGTACTTC
TRBD2 TRBJ2-1 medium-sized TRBV6-2/TRBV6-3 CASRKSGASYNEQFF TGTGCCAGCAGAAAAAGCGGGGCGTCCTACAATGAGCAGTTCTTC
. TRBJ1-1 few TRBV5-1 CASSLAPDSTEAFF TGCGCCAGCAGCTTGGCGCCAGACTCCACTGAAGCTTTCTTT
TRBD2 TRBJ2-7 medium-sized TRBV6-2/TRBV6-3 CASGLLAGGGEQYF TGTGCCAGCGGATTACTAGCGGGGGGAGGCGAGCAGTACTTC
. TRBJ2-2 . TRBV2 CASSAFRDGELFF TGTGCCAGCAGTGCCTTTCGGGACGGGGAGCTGTTTTTT
. TRBJ2-5 large TRBV29-1 CSVRGAGGLETQYF TGCAGCGTGCGGGGGGCAGGGGGCTTGGAGACCCAGTACTTC
TRBD1 TRBJ1-5 . TRBV6-6 CASSYSVGKEEGATLTHSNQPQHF TGTGCCAGCAGTTACTCGGTCGGTAAGGAGGAGGGGGCTACTCTGACGCATAGCAATCAGCCCCAGCATTTT
. TRBJ2-5 . TRBV10-3 CAISDPGTPETQYF TGTGCCATCAGTGACCCAGGGACCCCCGAGACCCAGTACTTC
. TRBJ2-7 few TRBV20-1 CSASEVGGNYEQYF TGCAGTGCTAGTGAGGTAGGGGGTAACTACGAGCAGTACTTC
TRBD1 TRBJ1-1 . TRBV18 CASSPRLQGASNTEAFF TGTGCCAGCTCACCGAGGCTGCAGGGGGCATCGAACACTGAAGCTTTCTTT
. TRBJ1-1 few TRBV15 CATREVGSGAFF TGTGCCACCCGAGAGGTGGGCTCCGGAGCTTTCTTT
TRBD1 TRBJ2-7 medium-sized TRBV5-4 CASSLGGQGVSYEQYF TGTGCCAGCAGCTTGGGGGGACAGGGGGTCTCCTACGAGCAGTACTTC
. TRBJ2-6 medium-sized TRBV19 CASLHSSGANVLTF TGTGCCAGCCTTCACTCGTCTGGGGCCAACGTCCTGACTTTC
TRBD2 TRBJ2-1 large TRBV11-1 CASSYLAGSGEQFF TGTGCCAGCAGCTACCTAGCGGGGTCGGGAGAGCAGTTCTTC
. TRBJ2-6 . TRBV19 CASLTRGGAFAGANVLTF TGTGCCAGTCTTACACGAGGGGGGGCTTTCGCTGGGGCCAACGTCCTGACTTTC
. TRBJ1-2 medium-sized TRBV19 CASSMNFDYGYTF TGTGCCAGTAGTATGAACTTTGACTATGGCTACACCTTC
. TRBJ1-5 few TRBV5-4 CASSQGTENQPQHF TGTGCCAGCAGCCAAGGGACGGAGAATCAGCCCCAGCATTTT
. TRBJ1-1 . TRBV5-1 CASSLGDGGEAFF TGCGCCAGCAGCTTGGGGGATGGGGGTGAAGCTTTCTTT
TRBD2 TRBJ2-1 few TRBV28 CASSSMREGFGNEQFF TGTGCCAGCAGTTCGATGCGGGAGGGTTTTGGGAATGAGCAGTTCTTC
TRBD2 TRBJ2-5 . TRBV5-1 CASSLALAGGETQYF TGCGCCAGCAGCTTGGCCCTAGCGGGAGGTGAGACCCAGTACTTC
. TRBJ1-6 medium-sized TRBV6-5 CASSYVRRRNSPLHF TGTGCCAGCAGTTACGTCCGCAGGAGAAATTCACCCCTCCACTTT
. TRBJ2-5 . TRBV18 CASSPGRLGKETQYF TGTGCCAGCTCACCTGGACGCCTGGGGAAAGAGACCCAGTACTTC
TRBD2 TRBJ2-4 medium-sized TRBV5-4 CASSLGGGKNIQYF TGTGCCAGCAGCTTGGGCGGGGGGAAAAACATTCAGTACTTC
. TRBJ1-3 medium-sized TRBV27 CASSLRGVSGNTIYF TGTGCCAGCAGTTTAAGGGGGGTTTCTGGAAACACCATATATTTT
. TRBJ2-5 . TRBV20-1 CSGRRETQYF TGCAGTGGAAGGAGGGAGACCCAGTACTTC
. TRBJ2-1 few TRBV7-2 CASSSLREQFF TGTGCCAGCAGCTCACTCAGAGAGCAGTTCTTC
. TRBJ2-1 . TRBV6-5 CASSYSKMNEQFF TGTGCCAGCAGTTACTCCAAGATGAATGAGCAGTTCTTC
. TRBJ1-6 medium-sized TRBV6-2/TRBV6-3 CASSRTHDNSPLHF TGTGCCAGCAGTCGGACGCACGATAATTCACCCCTCCACTTT
TRBD1 TRBJ1-6 . TRBV5-6 CASSLPGQGNSPLHF TGTGCCAGCAGCTTACCGGGACAGGGGAACTCACCCCTCCACTTT